The source of this T cell receptor beta chain is a study of T cell responses to AZD1222 COVID-19 vaccine. Data came from immunoSEQ multiplex PCR; TCRdb stores just in-frame clones and leaves some out. Of approximately 180,000 clones in the sample, around nine tenths are singletons; the top ten hold about 8%. Trimming shortened V by 8 bases and J by 1 base, and 11 bases separated the two germline ends. The germline gives CDR1 ENHRY, CDR2 SYGVKD. This CDR3 contains 14 residues. In the case of this clone: Antigen specificity is unknown.

Study conclusions and caveats: The sample set comprised mostly white British donors with more females, and clonal diversity was possibly underestimated. Baseline antibody screening turned up just a handful of seropositive AZD1222 recipients.

This TCR came from an adult in good health. The rearrangement joins TRBV10-3 to TRBJ2-2; a possible D gene is TRBD1 (5 bases). The sample here was peripheral blood, taken on day 0 of AZD1222 vaccination. CDR3 in amino acids: CAIGAARNTGELFF. DNA for the CDR3: TGTGCCATCGGGGCAGCCCGGAACACCGGGGAGCTGTTTTTT.